The rows below give T cell receptor beta chains drawn from one sample of a study of early T cells in non-severe SARS-CoV-2 infection. From the 5' RACE reads, TCRdb called clonotypes with MiXCR, one entry per CDR3 protein. This table has about 58,000 distinct CDR3 sequences, 12% appearing once. Sequencing was carried out using whole blood. These TCRs come from an adult who was a healthcare worker with PCR-confirmed SARS-CoV-2 infection or an uninfected control (not recorded which). CDR3s include the opening cysteine and the closing phenylalanine or tryptophan. Each record gives: V gene, clone size, J gene, CDR3 protein. The size entry is marked missing in some rows and otherwise reads once, few, many or a size class.

TRBV12-3/TRBV12-4,once,TRBJ1-6,CASNREAINSPLHF
TRBV6-1,many,TRBJ1-2,CASSEESGDGYTF
TRBV20-1,many,TRBJ1-1,CRVWGSGQGETEAFF
TRBV10-3,few,TRBJ1-6,CAIRPTASSYNSPLHF
TRBV7-9,NA,TRBJ2-1,CASSLLAGVSHEQFF
TRBV10-2,NA,TRBJ2-1,CASSWSRGSYNEQFF
TRBV3-1,NA,TRBJ2-6,CASSKPGQGTSGANVLTF
TRBV11-2,few,TRBJ1-4,CASSLGPPELFF
TRBV10-1,many,TRBJ2-3,CASSGDLSTDTQYF
TRBV7-6,few,TRBJ2-1,CASSLSQGAYNEQFF
TRBV20-1,few,TRBJ2-3,CSARVPLLRADTQYF
TRBV7-8,few,TRBJ2-1,CASSSSGTPYNEQFF
TRBV6-2/TRBV6-3,many,TRBJ2-1,CASRTGGAEQFF
TRBV4-1,few,TRBJ1-1,CASSQLRGTEAFF
TRBV18,many,TRBJ1-5,CASSSLGQVAGQPQHF
TRBV19,many,TRBJ2-5,CATRQAGETQYF
TRBV3-1,NA,TRBJ2-7,CASSLRGLYEQYF
TRBV10-3,NA,TRBJ1-1,CANGRENTEAFF
TRBV6-1,many,TRBJ2-3,CASSLGPAGGDTQYF
TRBV9,NA,TRBJ2-3,CASSPRGGAGSTDTQYF
TRBV18,many,TRBJ2-7,CASSPPSGNEQYF
TRBV19,few,TRBJ1-2,CASRTYNYGYTF